This T cell receptor beta chain originates from a study of blood T cell repertoires in COVID-19. Background on the study: The samples span acute and convalescent COVID-19 from the United States, Italy and Spain. Sources were T cells, B-cell-depleted T cells, or PBMCs; the material itself was cDNA or gDNA.

Germline-derived CDR1 and CDR2 are MNHEY and SMNVEV (reference sequence). This CDR3 comprises 14 residues. Germline trimming cut 7 bases from V and 2 bases from J; bases unmatched to any gene: 5. Per the study methods: Amplification of reference gene primers provided the estimated nucleated cell counts. Generated by immunoSEQ multiplex PCR, the TCRdb table keeps only in-frame clones and is missing some. V, J and clone size were drawn from that table, and D and trimming were deduced from the DNA. This sample carries hundreds of thousands of clones, 89% of them seen once, and the ten largest clones take approximately 0.9%.

Sequencing was performed on peripheral blood. The clonotype originates from a man aged 18-30 years with COVID-19, enrolled during active disease. The chain couples TRBV27 to TRBJ2-3; TRBD1 matches 8 bases. CDR3 nucleotides: TGTGCCAGCACACGACAGGGGCTCACAGATACGCAGTATTTT. Its protein is CASTRQGLTDTQYF.